This T cell receptor (delta chain) was sequenced during a study of gamma-delta T cells after stem cell transplantation. TCRdb called clones from the RT-PCR reads again using CATT. Of 11,000 to 15,000 delta-chain clones in the sample, approximately 33% are singletons; the top ten hold around 4%. This clone turned up a few times. This TCR was recovered from a human donor. It is not recorded whose cells these are; they may come from a transplant donor. Input material: gamma-delta T cells.

The CDR3 reads CACDTAESSWDTRQMFF. In nucleotides, the CDR3 is TGTGCCTGTGACACCGCTGAGAGCTCCTGGGACACCCGACAGATGTTTTTC. The chain employs TRDV2 and TRDJ3; D unresolved. V lost 0 bases to trimming and J lost 0 bases, with 8 bases between them. CDR1 is GEAIGNYY, CDR2 EKD, per germline. The CDR3 is 17 residues long.